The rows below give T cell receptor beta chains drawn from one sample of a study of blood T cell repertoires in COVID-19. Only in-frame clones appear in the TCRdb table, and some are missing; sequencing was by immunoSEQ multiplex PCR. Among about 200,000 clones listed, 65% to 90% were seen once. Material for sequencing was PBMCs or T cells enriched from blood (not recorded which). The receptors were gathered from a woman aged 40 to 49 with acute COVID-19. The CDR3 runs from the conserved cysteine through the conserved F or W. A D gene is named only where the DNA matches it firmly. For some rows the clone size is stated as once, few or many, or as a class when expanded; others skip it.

CDR3 DNA: TGTGCCAGCAGCCCTAGCGGGAGGACAGATACGCAGTATTTT
CDR3 protein: CASSPSGRTDTQYF
D gene: TRBD2
clone size: .
V gene: TRBV3-1/TRBV3-2
CDR3 length: 14
J gene: TRBJ2-3

CDR3 DNA: TGTGCCAGCAGCCGATTAGCGGGAGGGCCCGGTGAGCAGTTCTTC
CDR3 protein: CASSRLAGGPGEQFF
D gene: TRBD2
clone size: .
V gene: TRBV27
CDR3 length: 15
J gene: TRBJ2-1

CDR3 DNA: TGTGCCAGCAGTTTATACGGCGGGCGTTCCTACGAGCAGTACTTC
CDR3 protein: CASSLYGGRSYEQYF
D gene: .
clone size: .
V gene: TRBV28
CDR3 length: 15
J gene: TRBJ2-7

CDR3 DNA: TGTGCCAGCAGCGTGGGCGTGGGGCAGCAGTACTTC
CDR3 protein: CASSVGVGQQYF
D gene: .
clone size: .
V gene: TRBV9
CDR3 length: 12
J gene: TRBJ2-7

CDR3 DNA: TGTGCCTGGAAACGGGACAGGAGCTCCTACGAGCAGTACTTC
CDR3 protein: CAWKRDRSSYEQYF
D gene: TRBD1
clone size: .
V gene: TRBV30
CDR3 length: 14
J gene: TRBJ2-7

CDR3 DNA: TGTGCCAGCAGGGGGACAGTATCCTACGAGCAGTACTTC
CDR3 protein: CASRGTVSYEQYF
D gene: TRBD1
clone size: .
V gene: TRBV3-1/TRBV3-2
CDR3 length: 13
J gene: TRBJ2-7

CDR3 DNA: TGTGCCAGCAGCCCGGACAGGGGAGGCCGTCAGCCCCAGCATTTT
CDR3 protein: CASSPDRGGRQPQHF
D gene: TRBD1
clone size: .
V gene: TRBV7-8
CDR3 length: 15
J gene: TRBJ1-5

CDR3 DNA: TGTGCCAGCAGTGTCGGGGGACTCAAAGAGACCCAGTACTTC
CDR3 protein: CASSVGGLKETQYF
D gene: .
clone size: .
V gene: TRBV2
CDR3 length: 14
J gene: TRBJ2-5

CDR3 DNA: TGTGCCAGTAACCTCCCCGGACAGGGAAGCGAGCAGTACTTC
CDR3 protein: CASNLPGQGSEQYF
D gene: TRBD1
clone size: .
V gene: TRBV19
CDR3 length: 14
J gene: TRBJ2-7

CDR3 DNA: TGTGCCAGTAGTATAGTCGGGAGGTATCAGCCCCAGCATTTT
CDR3 protein: CASSIVGRYQPQHF
D gene: .
clone size: few
V gene: TRBV19
CDR3 length: 14
J gene: TRBJ1-5

CDR3 DNA: TGTGCCAGTAGTATGGGACTAGCGGACGAGCAGTACTTC
CDR3 protein: CASSMGLADEQYF
D gene: TRBD2
clone size: .
V gene: TRBV19
CDR3 length: 13
J gene: TRBJ2-7

CDR3 DNA: TGTGCCAGTAACCCACGGGGAAATTCCTATAATTCACCCCTCCACTTT
CDR3 protein: CASNPRGNSYNSPLHF
D gene: .
clone size: few
V gene: TRBV19
CDR3 length: 16
J gene: TRBJ1-6

CDR3 DNA: TGTGCCACCAGTGCTTCGGACAGGGTCCGGAATGAGCAGTTCTTC
CDR3 protein: CATSASDRVRNEQFF
D gene: TRBD1
clone size: .
V gene: TRBV24-1
CDR3 length: 15
J gene: TRBJ2-1

CDR3 DNA: TGTGCCAGCAGTGAAATTCAGACAGCAACCATGAACACTGAAGCTTTCTTT
CDR3 protein: CASSEIQTATMNTEAFF
D gene: .
clone size: .
V gene: TRBV6-1
CDR3 length: 17
J gene: TRBJ1-1

CDR3 DNA: TGCGCCAGCAGCTGGACAGGGGGCGAGCAGTACTTC
CDR3 protein: CASSWTGGEQYF
D gene: TRBD1
clone size: few
V gene: TRBV5-1
CDR3 length: 12
J gene: TRBJ2-7

CDR3 DNA: TGTGCCAGCGGGACCGGGACAGCTACCTACGAGCAGTACTTC
CDR3 protein: CASGTGTATYEQYF
D gene: TRBD1
clone size: .
V gene: TRBV28
CDR3 length: 14
J gene: TRBJ2-7

CDR3 DNA: TGTGCCAGCAGCCAAGTCAGAACAGATACGCAGTATTTT
CDR3 protein: CASSQVRTDTQYF
D gene: .
clone size: .
V gene: TRBV4-2
CDR3 length: 13
J gene: TRBJ2-3

CDR3 DNA: TGTGCCAGTACCGGGACAGCCTACAATGAGCAGTTCTTC
CDR3 protein: CASTGTAYNEQFF
D gene: TRBD1
clone size: .
V gene: TRBV19
CDR3 length: 13
J gene: TRBJ2-1

CDR3 DNA: TGTGCCAGCAGTTTCGGACTCCTGGACGGCAATCAGCCCCAGCATTTT
CDR3 protein: CASSFGLLDGNQPQHF
D gene: .
clone size: .
V gene: TRBV28
CDR3 length: 16
J gene: TRBJ1-5

CDR3 DNA: TGTGCCAGCAGCCGAGGACTCCGGGGTTACAATGAGCAGTTCTTC
CDR3 protein: CASSRGLRGYNEQFF
D gene: .
clone size: .
V gene: TRBV9
CDR3 length: 15
J gene: TRBJ2-1

CDR3 DNA: TGTGCCAGCAGCCCTTCGACGGCGGGAGGTCTCACAGATACGCAGTATTTT
CDR3 protein: CASSPSTAGGLTDTQYF
D gene: TRBD2
clone size: .
V gene: TRBV28
CDR3 length: 17
J gene: TRBJ2-3

CDR3 DNA: TGTGCCAGCAGTTACAGCCCACTAGGGGGACAAGAGACCCAGTACTTC
CDR3 protein: CASSYSPLGGQETQYF
D gene: .
clone size: .
V gene: TRBV6-5
CDR3 length: 16
J gene: TRBJ2-5

CDR3 DNA: TGTGCCAGCAGGCATCCGGGACAGGGTGACTACGAGCAGTACTTC
CDR3 protein: CASRHPGQGDYEQYF
D gene: TRBD1
clone size: .
V gene: TRBV2
CDR3 length: 15
J gene: TRBJ2-7

CDR3 DNA: TGCGCCAGCAGCCATACGGGACAGGGGCAACAGCCCCAGCATTTT
CDR3 protein: CASSHTGQGQQPQHF
D gene: TRBD1
clone size: .
V gene: TRBV4-1
CDR3 length: 15
J gene: TRBJ1-5

CDR3 DNA: TGTGCCAGCAGCTTAGCCCCGCGGCTGGGAAACACCATATATTTT
CDR3 protein: CASSLAPRLGNTIYF
D gene: .
clone size: .
V gene: TRBV11-2
CDR3 length: 15
J gene: TRBJ1-3

CDR3 DNA: TGCGCCAGCAGTGGAGGCTCCTATAATTCACCCCTCCACTTT
CDR3 protein: CASSGGSYNSPLHF
D gene: .
clone size: .
V gene: TRBV4-3
CDR3 length: 14
J gene: TRBJ1-6

CDR3 DNA: TGCAGCGTTGAATTGCAGGGGCTGCCCTACGAGCAGTACTTC
CDR3 protein: CSVELQGLPYEQYF
D gene: .
clone size: .
V gene: TRBV29-1
CDR3 length: 14
J gene: TRBJ2-7

CDR3 DNA: TGTGCCAGCAGCTCACTAGCGGGAGTGAACGAGCAGTACTTC
CDR3 protein: CASSSLAGVNEQYF
D gene: TRBD2
clone size: few
V gene: TRBV7-9
CDR3 length: 14
J gene: TRBJ2-7

CDR3 DNA: TGTGCCAGCAGCTTAGCGAAGGTAGCGGGGGCGACCGGGGAGCTGTTTTTT
CDR3 protein: CASSLAKVAGATGELFF
D gene: TRBD2
clone size: once
V gene: TRBV7-2
CDR3 length: 17
J gene: TRBJ2-2

CDR3 DNA: TGCGCCAGCAGCTTGGCCAGGGATCGTGAGCAGTTCTTC
CDR3 protein: CASSLARDREQFF
D gene: .
clone size: .
V gene: TRBV5-1
CDR3 length: 13
J gene: TRBJ2-1

CDR3 DNA: TGTGCCAGCTCACCAGGGACAGAGAATGGCTACACCTTC
CDR3 protein: CASSPGTENGYTF
D gene: TRBD1
clone size: .
V gene: TRBV18
CDR3 length: 13
J gene: TRBJ1-2

CDR3 DNA: TGTGCCAGCAGTTCAGGGGGACTAGCGGGTGGTTTTTCGGCAGATACGCAGTATTTT
CDR3 protein: CASSSGGLAGGFSADTQYF
D gene: TRBD2
clone size: .
V gene: TRBV28
CDR3 length: 19
J gene: TRBJ2-3

CDR3 DNA: TGTGCCAGCAGTTTCAGGGGGCTCGCTGGCTACACCTTC
CDR3 protein: CASSFRGLAGYTF
D gene: TRBD1
clone size: .
V gene: TRBV27
CDR3 length: 13
J gene: TRBJ1-2

CDR3 DNA: TGTGCCAGCAGTTCCCAGGGGGGGACTAGCGGAACCACAGATACGCAGTATTTT
CDR3 protein: CASSSQGGTSGTTDTQYF
D gene: TRBD2
clone size: .
V gene: TRBV28
CDR3 length: 18
J gene: TRBJ2-3

CDR3 DNA: TGTGCCAGCAGCTTATCTTCTCTGAGCATTCAGTACTTC
CDR3 protein: CASSLSSLSIQYF
D gene: .
clone size: .
V gene: TRBV7-2
CDR3 length: 13
J gene: TRBJ2-4

CDR3 DNA: TGTGCCAGCAGCTTAGCTAGCCAACTAGCGGGAGTGGCCCAGTACTTC
CDR3 protein: CASSLASQLAGVAQYF
D gene: TRBD2
clone size: .
V gene: TRBV7-8
CDR3 length: 16
J gene: TRBJ2-5

CDR3 DNA: TGTGCCAGCAGCAGAGGGACTAGCGGGGCGTACAATGAGCAGTTCTTC
CDR3 protein: CASSRGTSGAYNEQFF
D gene: TRBD2
clone size: .
V gene: TRBV11-2
CDR3 length: 16
J gene: TRBJ2-1

CDR3 DNA: TGTGCCACCAGCAGAGCGCTAGCGGGAGGGGTAGAGACCCAGTACTTC
CDR3 protein: CATSRALAGGVETQYF
D gene: TRBD2
clone size: .
V gene: TRBV15
CDR3 length: 16
J gene: TRBJ2-5

CDR3 DNA: TGTGCCATCAGTGCCGGGACTTCCACCGGGGAGCTGTTTTTT
CDR3 protein: CAISAGTSTGELFF
D gene: .
clone size: .
V gene: TRBV10-3
CDR3 length: 14
J gene: TRBJ2-2

CDR3 DNA: TGCAGTGCTAGTAGGGTAGCCGGGACTAGCGTAGGGGAGACCCAGTACTTC
CDR3 protein: CSASRVAGTSVGETQYF
D gene: TRBD2
clone size: .
V gene: TRBV20-1
CDR3 length: 17
J gene: TRBJ2-5

CDR3 DNA: TGTGCCAGCAGCCAAGGGCAGGGGAGATATGGCTACACCTTC
CDR3 protein: CASSQGQGRYGYTF
D gene: .
clone size: .
V gene: TRBV3-1/TRBV3-2
CDR3 length: 14
J gene: TRBJ1-2

CDR3 DNA: TGTGCCAGCAGCTCAACCCCCCTTAGTATTCAGTACTTC
CDR3 protein: CASSSTPLSIQYF
D gene: .
clone size: .
V gene: TRBV7-3
CDR3 length: 13
J gene: TRBJ2-4

CDR3 DNA: TGTGCCAGCAGCTTAATAGAGAATGAAAAACTGTTTTTT
CDR3 protein: CASSLIENEKLFF
D gene: .
clone size: .
V gene: TRBV11-2
CDR3 length: 13
J gene: TRBJ1-4

CDR3 DNA: TGTGCCAGCAGTTTCGGTGGGGTGGGAGTTTTGGAGACCCAGTACTTC
CDR3 protein: CASSFGGVGVLETQYF
D gene: .
clone size: .
V gene: TRBV27
CDR3 length: 16
J gene: TRBJ2-5

CDR3 DNA: TGTGCCAGTAGTATAGACCGGGGATTGTACTACGAAGGGGAGCAGTTCTTC
CDR3 protein: CASSIDRGLYYEGEQFF
D gene: .
clone size: .
V gene: TRBV19
CDR3 length: 17
J gene: TRBJ2-1

CDR3 DNA: TGTGCCAGCAGCTTGAAGGGGAGAGGTGGAGGGGAGCAGTACTTC
CDR3 protein: CASSLKGRGGGEQYF
D gene: .
clone size: .
V gene: TRBV5-4
CDR3 length: 15
J gene: TRBJ2-7

CDR3 DNA: TGTGCCAGCGCGGACGGGAATTACTATGGCTACACCTTC
CDR3 protein: CASADGNYYGYTF
D gene: .
clone size: .
V gene: TRBV25-1
CDR3 length: 13
J gene: TRBJ1-2

CDR3 DNA: TGTGCCAGCCATACCTGGTGGCAGGGGGCCCTTTATAGCAATCAGCCCCAGCATTTT
CDR3 protein: CASHTWWQGALYSNQPQHF
D gene: TRBD1
clone size: .
V gene: TRBV28
CDR3 length: 19
J gene: TRBJ1-5